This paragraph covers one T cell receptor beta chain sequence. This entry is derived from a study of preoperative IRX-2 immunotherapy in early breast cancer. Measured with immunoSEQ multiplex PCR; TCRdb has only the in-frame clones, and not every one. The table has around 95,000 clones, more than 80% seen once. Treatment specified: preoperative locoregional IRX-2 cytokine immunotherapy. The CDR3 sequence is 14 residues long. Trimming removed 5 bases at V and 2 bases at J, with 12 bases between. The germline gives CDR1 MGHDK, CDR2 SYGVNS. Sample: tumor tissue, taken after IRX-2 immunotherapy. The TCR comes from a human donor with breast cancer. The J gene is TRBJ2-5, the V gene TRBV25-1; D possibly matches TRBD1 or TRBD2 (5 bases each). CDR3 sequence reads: CASSPLGAQETQYF. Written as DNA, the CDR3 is TGTGCCAGCAGTCCTCTCGGGGCACAAGAGACCCAGTACTTC.